The 6 T cell receptor beta chains below were found in one sample sequenced in a study of cytomegalovirus exposure and HLA in healthy donors. Only in-frame clones appear in the TCRdb table, and some are missing; sequencing was by immunoSEQ multiplex PCR. This table holds 100,000 to 150,000 clones, nearly 90% found once. The sequenced sample consisted of PBMCs. The source of these receptors is a man aged 30-40 years in good health and CMV-seronegative.

This clone was seen a single time. The gene calls are TRBV5-4 and TRBJ1-4; D perhaps matches TRBD1 (6 bases). The germline V gene encodes CDR1 SGHNT and CDR2 YYREEE (reference sequence). The CDR3 has 16 amino acids. Trimming took 5 bases from V and 0 from J, leaving 14 bases between them. CDR3 loop: CASRTDRRTTNEKLFF. CDR3 in DNA: TGTGCCAGCAGAACCGACAGGAGAACAACTAATGAAAAACTGTTTTTT.

The V gene is TRBV5-6, the J gene TRBJ1-2, with D possibly matching TRBD1 (6 bases). The ends were cut back, 2 bases at V and 4 bases at J, with 15 bases in the middle. Germline values: CDR1 SGHDT, CDR2 YYEEEE. The CDR3 extends over 15 amino acids. The CDR3 loop is CASSFRNRAAYGYTF. Here the CDR3 DNA reads TGTGCCAGCAGCTTTAGAAACAGGGCCGCCTATGGCTACACCTTC. Full variable domain (missing parts from reference TRBV5-6 and TRBJ1-2): DAGVTQSPTHLIKTRGQQVTLRCSPKSGHDTVSWYQQALGQGPQFIFQYYEEEERQRGNFPDRFSGHQFPNYSSELNVNALLLGDSALYLCASSFRNRAAYGYTFGSGTRLTVV.

The CDR3: CASSLGQQETQYF. CDR3 DNA: TGTGCCAGCAGCCTAGGACAGCAAGAGACCCAGTACTTC. V is TRBV5-4 and J is TRBJ2-5; possibly TRBD1 for D (6 bases). V lost 4 bases, J lost 2 bases, and 9 bases lay in between. The CDR3 runs to 13 residues. From germline, CDR1 is SGHNT and CDR2 YYREEE (reference sequence).

The chain is built from TRBV5-1 and TRBJ2-6; D is possibly TRBD1 (6 bases). Germline V gene sequence: CDR1 SGHRS, CDR2 YFSETQ. This CDR3 region has 16 residues. The V and J ends lost 4 bases and 2 bases respectively, with 13 bases between them. CDR3 sequence reads: CASSPTGGPGANVLTF. DNA of the CDR3: TGCGCCAGCAGCCCGACTGGGGGCCCTGGGGCCAACGTCCTGACTTTC.

V is TRBV7-9 and J is TRBJ1-2; D gene uncertain. CDR1 and CDR2 (germline): SEHNR, FQNEAQ (reference sequence). This CDR3 comprises 13 residues. Trimming shortened V by 2 bases and J by 2 bases, and 6 bases separated the two germline ends. The CDR3 spells CASSLWANYGYTF. CDR3 nucleotide sequence: TGTGCCAGCAGCTTATGGGCAAACTATGGCTACACCTTC.

The V call is TRBV9, the J call TRBJ2-1; D remains ambiguous. The V gene lost 1 base and the J gene lost 4 bases, with 6 bases spanning the gap. The CDR3 totals 13 residues. Germline V gene data show CDR1 as SGDLS and CDR2 as YYNGEE. CDR3 sequence: CASSVSLYNEQFF. The CDR3 nucleotides read TGTGCCAGCAGCGTATCTCTTTACAATGAGCAGTTCTTC.